These 19 T cell receptor beta chains originate from one sample sequenced in a study of shared clonotypes between healthy human individuals. The data were produced by immunoSEQ multiplex PCR, yet TCRdb's version contains in-frame clones alone and is incomplete. In the table there are 2 million to 2.5 million clones, roughly 93% of which are singletons. The specimen sequenced was naive CD4+ T cells from PBMCs. Regarding subset: CD45RA+ positively selected. The receptors here all came from a man younger than 30 in good health. Some clones in this sample may be carry-over from other donors' samples.

This sequence joins TRBV9 and TRBJ1-5; 8 nucleotides align to TRBD1. This CDR3 is built from 15 residues. The V gene's germline CDR1 is SGDLS and CDR2 YYNGEE. With V trimmed by 4 bases and J by 5 bases, 8 bases remained unmatched. This CDR3 reads CASSRSATGDQPQHF. The CDR3 nucleotides are TGTGCCAGCAGCCGTAGCGCGACAGGGGATCAGCCCCAGCATTTT. The entire variable domain, with the rest obtained from reference TRBV9 and TRBJ1-5, is as follows: DSGVTQTPKHLITATGQRVTLRCSPRSGDLSVYWYQQSLDQGLQFLIQYYNGEERAKGNILERFSAQQFPDLHSELNLSSLELGDSALYFCASSRSATGDQPQHFGDGTRLSIL.

The V gene is TRBV6-5, the J gene TRBJ2-1; D gene uncertain. Trimming removed 7 bases from V and 11 bases from J, with 12 bases in between. Germline CDR1 is MNHEY and CDR2 is SVGAGI. The CDR3 covers 11 residues. The DNA for the CDR3 is TGTGCCAGCATTAGCTACGGCAAGCAGTTCTTC. It translates to CASISYGKQFF.

The rearrangement uses TRBV10-3 and TRBJ1-6; tentative D call: TRBD1 (5 bases). Germline V gene lookup returns CDR1 ENHRY and CDR2 SYGVKD. V dropped 10 bases and J dropped 0 bases, with 19 bases sitting between them. The CDR3 runs 17 residues. This CDR3 is CASTGDSWSSYNSPLHF. DNA for the CDR3: TGTGCCAGTACAGGCGACTCCTGGAGCTCCTATAATTCACCCCTCCACTTT.

The chain uses TRBV27 and TRBJ2-3, with 8 bases that match TRBD1. The J segment lost 2 bases and the V segment lost 4 bases, leaving 5 bases of the junction unmatched. Per germline, CDR1 MNHEY and CDR2 SMNVEV (reference sequence). This CDR3 has 15 residues. CDR3 in DNA: TGTGCCAGCAGTTCGGGACAGGTGCTCACAGATACGCAGTATTTT. This sequence encodes CASSSGQVLTDTQYF.

Notes on this clone: Other DNA sequences in this sample translate to the same CDR3. The chain is built from TRBV5-1 and TRBJ2-7; 9 bases match TRBD2. The V and J ends lost 0 bases and 2 bases, in that order; junction bases with no gene match: 3. The length of the CDR3 is 15 residues. Germline V lookup: CDR1 SGHRS, CDR2 YFSETQ. CDR3 region: CASSLVAGGPYEQYF. The CDR3 nucleotides read TGCGCCAGCAGCTTGGTGGCGGGAGGGCCCTACGAGCAGTACTTC.

The J gene is TRBJ1-2, the V gene TRBV28; D is perhaps TRBD1 (5 bases). The CDR3 has 15 amino acids. Germline CDR1 MDHEN, CDR2 SYDVKM. Trimming left V 2 bases short and J 1 base short, with 11 bases between. CDR3 coding DNA: TGTGCCAGCAGTTTAGGAGGGGCGAATAACTATGGCTACACCTTC. As protein: CASSLGGANNYGYTF.

The gene calls are TRBV19 and TRBJ1-1; D is perhaps TRBD1 (5 bases). Germline V gives CDR1 LNHDA, CDR2 SQIVND (reference sequence). The CDR3 has 15 amino acids. Trimming shortened V by 5 bases and J by 0 bases, and 13 bases separated the two germline ends. This CDR3 reads CASSDQGAMNTEAFF. The CDR3 DNA reads as TGTGCCAGTAGTGACCAGGGCGCCATGAACACTGAAGCTTTCTTT.

The chain employs TRBV5-4 and TRBJ2-5; 11 nucleotides match TRBD2. The CDR3 contains 17 residues. The trim removed 4 bases at V and 5 bases at J, leaving 13 bases unmatched. The germline V gene encodes CDR1 SGHNT and CDR2 YYREEE (reference sequence). CDR3 nucleotide sequence: TGTGCCAGCAGCGGGGGTAATACGTGGACTAGCGGGGAGACCCAGTACTTC. Its translation is CASSGGNTWTSGETQYF.

As to this clone: A read error may account for a junction end that differs from germline. This rearrangement joins TRBV30 to TRBJ1-2; D call uncertain. CDR1 GTSNPN and CDR2 SVGIG come from the germline V gene (reference sequence). CDR3 length: 9 amino acids. The CDR3 spells CAWSVPPVF. The CDR3 DNA is TGTGCCTGGAGTGTACCGCCCGTATTC.

The rearrangement joins TRBV30 to TRBJ1-3; 7 bases match TRBD1. Germline CDR1 GTSNPN, CDR2 SVGIG (reference sequence). The CDR3 is 14 residues long. With 3 bases clipped from V and 3 bases from J, the junction kept 5 bases outside the gene matches. The CDR3 reads CAWSATGYGNTIYF. The CDR3 nucleotides read TGTGCCTGGAGCGCGACAGGGTATGGAAACACCATATATTTT.

In regard to this clone: The sample holds other DNA sequences that translate to the same CDR3. This chain connects TRBV28 to TRBJ2-1; D is uncertain. The V end was cut by 2 bases, the J end by 4 bases, with 3 bases between. Looked up from germline, CDR1 is MDHEN and CDR2 is SYDVKM. The CDR3 spans 12 residues. This CDR3 reads CASSLPYNEQFF. The CDR3 nucleotides read TGTGCCAGCAGTTTACCATACAATGAGCAGTTCTTC.

V gene TRBV6-1 combines with J gene TRBJ2-1, with TRBD2 identical over 8 bases. V trimming: 0 bases; J trimming: 4 bases; junction bases outside the gene matches: 5. CDR3 length: 16 amino acids. Per the germline V gene, CDR1 is MNHNS and CDR2 is SASEGT. DNA for the CDR3: TGTGCCAGCAGTGAAGCCCCGACTAGCGCGTACAATGAGCAGTTCTTC. Translating it yields CASSEAPTSAYNEQFF.

V is TRBV4-2 and J is TRBJ1-4, with TRBD1 matching 7 bases. Germline trimming cut 3 bases from V and 1 base from J; bases unmatched to any gene: 2. CDR3 length: 15 residues. Looked up from germline, CDR1 is LGHNA and CDR2 is YNFKEQ. The CDR3 sequence is CASSQRQGTNEKLFF. The DNA of the CDR3 is TGTGCCAGCAGCCAGAGACAGGGAACTAATGAAAAACTGTTTTTT.

The V gene is TRBV7-9, the J gene TRBJ2-7; 7 bases agree with TRBD1. This CDR3 is built from 15 residues. Trimming at V came to 4 bases and at J to 1 base, leaving 7 bases not matched to a gene. Germline lookup yields CDR1 SEHNR and CDR2 FQNEAQ (reference sequence). CDR3 nucleotide sequence: TGTGCCAGCAGCTCATACAGGGGACCATCCTACGAGCAGTACTTC. Residues: CASSSYRGPSYEQYF.

This chain uses TRBV7-3 with TRBJ1-2; D unclear. The V and J ends lost 4 bases and 13 bases respectively, with 19 bases between them. CDR1 SGHTA and CDR2 FQGTGA come from the germline V gene. This CDR3 region has 13 residues. CDR3 DNA: TGTGCCAGCAGCTCGAGGCTCGTGGTTTCTGTCACCTTC. Residues: CASSSRLVVSVTF. Looking up the rest from reference TRBV7-3 and TRBJ1-2 gives the full variable domain: GAGVSQTPSNKVTEKGKYVELRCDPISGHTALYWYRQSLGQGPEFLIYFQGTGAADDSGLPNDRFFAVRPEGSVSTLKIQRTERGDSAVYLCASSSRLVVSVTFGSGTRLTVV.

The chain combines TRBV29-1 with TRBJ2-7; 11 bases fit TRBD1. Per the germline V gene, CDR1 is SQVTM and CDR2 is ANQGSEA. Germline trimming cut 6 bases from V and 9 bases from J; bases unmatched to any gene: 4. The CDR3 covers 11 residues. The CDR3 sequence is CSVGTGGGQYF. In nucleotides, the CDR3 is TGCAGCGTGGGGACAGGGGGAGGGCAGTACTTC.

The CDR3 loop is CASSRGGVTNTEAFF. The CDR3 DNA is TGTGCCAGCAGCCGCGGGGGCGTAACGAACACTGAAGCTTTCTTT. The chain combines TRBV5-4 with TRBJ1-1; possible D gene TRBD1, 6 bases. Trimming shortened V by 4 bases and J by 1 base, and 14 bases separated the two germline ends. Germline lookup yields CDR1 SGHNT and CDR2 YYREEE (reference sequence). The length of the CDR3 is 15 residues.

This sequence joins TRBV28 and TRBJ1-5; TRBD1 aligns across 9 bases. From germline, CDR1 is MDHEN and CDR2 SYDVKM. V gave up 3 bases and J gave up 6 bases; unmatched junction bases: 9. This CDR3 region has 16 residues. The CDR3 reads CASSLSTGGRGQPQHF. The CDR3 DNA follows: TGTGCCAGCAGTTTGTCGACAGGGGGTCGGGGTCAGCCCCAGCATTTT.

The count of this clone is one. This chain uses TRBV11-2 with TRBJ2-7; TRBD2 matches 11 bases. V was clipped by 6 bases and J by 7 bases; unmatched bases: 14. CDR1 is SGHAT and CDR2 is FQNNGV in the germline V gene. The CDR3 loop spans 16 amino acids. CDR3 residues: CASRKTSGSVGAEQYF. CDR3 in DNA: TGTGCCAGCAGGAAAACTAGCGGGAGTGTGGGGGCAGAGCAGTACTTC.